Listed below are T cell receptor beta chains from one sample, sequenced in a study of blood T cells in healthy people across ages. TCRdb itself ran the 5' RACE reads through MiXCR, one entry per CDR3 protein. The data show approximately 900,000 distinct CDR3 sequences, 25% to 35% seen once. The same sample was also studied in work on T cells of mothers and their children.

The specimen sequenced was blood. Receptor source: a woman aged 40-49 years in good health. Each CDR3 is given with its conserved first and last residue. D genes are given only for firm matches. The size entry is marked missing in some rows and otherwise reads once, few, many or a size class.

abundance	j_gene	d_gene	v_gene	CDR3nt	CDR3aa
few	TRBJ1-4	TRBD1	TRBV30	TGTGCCTGGAGTGGTGACAGGGGGCATGAAAAACTGTTTTTT	CAWSGDRGHEKLFF
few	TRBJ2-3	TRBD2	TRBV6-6	TGTGCCAGCAGATCCACTAGCGGAGGCCCAGATACGCAGTATTTT	CASRSTSGGPDTQYF
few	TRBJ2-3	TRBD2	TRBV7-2	TGTGCCAGCAGCTCTCTAGCGGGGTTCGGAGATACGCAGTATTTT	CASSSLAGFGDTQYF
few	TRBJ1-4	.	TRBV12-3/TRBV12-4	TGTGCCAGTTCTTCGGCTGGGGCAGGTGAAAAACTGTTTTTT	CASSSAGAGEKLFF
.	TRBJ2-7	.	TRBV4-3	TGCGCCAGCAGCCAAGGGACTGGAGAATACGAGCAGTACTTC	CASSQGTGEYEQYF
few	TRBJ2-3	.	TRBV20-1	TGCAGTGCTAGGGGTTGGAGAAACACAGATACGCAGTATTTT	CSARGWRNTDTQYF
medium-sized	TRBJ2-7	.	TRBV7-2	TGTGCCAGCAGCTTACAGGCTGGGAACGAGCAGTACTTC	CASSLQAGNEQYF
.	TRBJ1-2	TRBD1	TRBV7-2	TGTACCAGCAGCTTCCGAGGGACAGCTTCCGCGGCCTACACCTTC	CTSSFRGTASAAYTF
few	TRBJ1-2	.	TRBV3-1	TGTGCCGGCAGCCAAGGCCCTCAGAATAACTATAGCTACACCTTC	CAGSQGPQNNYSYTF
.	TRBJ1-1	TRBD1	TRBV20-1	TGCAGTGCTAGAGTAACAGGGGGAAACACTGAAGCTTTCTTT	CSARVTGGNTEAFF
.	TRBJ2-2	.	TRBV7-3	TGTGCCAGCAGCTTAACCTACGCCGGGGAGCTGTTTTTT	CASSLTYAGELFF
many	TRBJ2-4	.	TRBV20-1	TGCAGTGCTAGCTCCCAGGCGGTCATTCAGTACTTC	CSASSQAVIQYF
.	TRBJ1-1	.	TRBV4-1	TGCGCCAGCAGCCAAGTCCCGGACAGAATGAACACTGAAGCTTTCTTT	CASSQVPDRMNTEAFF
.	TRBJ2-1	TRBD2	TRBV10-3	TGTGCCATCAGTGCAAACTCCGGACTAGCGAGAACGTACAATGAGCAGTTCTTC	CAISANSGLARTYNEQFF
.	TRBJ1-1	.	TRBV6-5	TGTGCCAGCAGTTACTTCGGACCGGGGGACACTGAAGCTTTCTTT	CASSYFGPGDTEAFF
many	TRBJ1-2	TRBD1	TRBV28	TGTGCCAGCACCCTTCCCGGACAGGGTCGGTATGGCTACACCTTC	CASTLPGQGRYGYTF
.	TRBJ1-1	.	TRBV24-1	TGTGCCACCAGGGATATAACTGGCACTGAAGCTTTCTTT	CATRDITGTEAFF
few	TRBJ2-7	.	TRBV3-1	TGTGCCGGCAGCCAAGGCCCCTACGAGCAGTACTTC	CAGSQGPYEQYF
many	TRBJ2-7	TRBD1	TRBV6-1	TGTGCCAGCAGTGACTGGACAGGTTTTCCCTACGAGCAGTACTTC	CASSDWTGFPYEQYF
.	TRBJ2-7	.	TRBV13	TGTGCCAGCAAAACAGGGAGATCCTACGAGCAGTACTTC	CASKTGRSYEQYF
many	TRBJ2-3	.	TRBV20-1	TGCAGTGCTAGCGGGCAGGGACCAGATACGCAGTATTTT	CSASGQGPDTQYF